These T cell receptor beta chains were read from a single sample in a study of sequential checkpoint blockade in melanoma. Some clones are missing from TCRdb's copy, which holds only in-frame ones; the method was immunoSEQ multiplex PCR. The sample consists of 2,500 or so clones, 33% of them appearing once. The sequences come from tumor tissue (inferred from file names), collected from a patient given nivolumab and ipilimumab in sequence. The receptors derive from a human donor with melanoma. The CDR3 runs from the conserved cysteine through the conserved F or W. D genes are given only for firm matches. Some rows have no size entry. The others give once, few or many, or a class for an expanded clone.

d_call,j_call,v_call,clone_size,cdr3_aa,cdr3_nt
TRBD1,TRBJ2-7,TRBV11-3,few,CASSWTGGGSYEQYF,TGTGCCAGCAGCTGGACAGGGGGAGGGTCCTACGAGCAGTACTTC
TRBD1,TRBJ2-2,TRBV7-1,medium-sized,CANDRVSAGELFF,TGTGCCAACGACAGGGTATCAGCCGGGGAGCTGTTTTTT
NA,TRBJ1-4,TRBV11-3,few,CASSLVGATNEKLFF,TGTGCCAGCAGCTTAGTGGGAGCAACTAATGAAAAACTGTTTTTT
NA,TRBJ1-6,TRBV11-3,few,CASSAGTPGNSPLHF,TGTGCCAGCAGCGCGGGGACACCGGGAAATTCACCCCTCCACTTT
NA,TRBJ2-6,TRBV5-1,NA,CASSLRSPGANVLTF,TGCGCCAGCAGTCTTCGGTCTCCTGGGGCCAACGTCCTGACTTTC
NA,TRBJ1-2,TRBV4-1,many,CASSQDRQVNYGYTF,TGCGCCAGCAGCCAAGATCGGCAGGTTAACTATGGCTACACCTTC
TRBD1,TRBJ1-6,TRBV6-4,NA,CAIRTGSNSPLHF,TGTGCCATCAGGACAGGGAGCAATTCACCCCTCCACTTT
TRBD1,TRBJ2-6,TRBV6-8,few,CASRPGQEYSGANVLTF,TGTGCCAGCAGACCCGGACAGGAATACTCTGGGGCCAACGTCCTGACTTTC
TRBD1,TRBJ1-5,TRBV11-3,few,CASSLGQRSNQPQHF,TGTGCCAGCAGTCTGGGACAGCGGAGCAATCAGCCCCAGCATTTT
NA,TRBJ2-1,TRBV6-8,NA,CASSLLAERAFF,TGTGCCAGCAGTCTCTTGGCGGAGAGAGCGTTCTTC
TRBD1,TRBJ1-4,TRBV18,NA,CASSPQGHLTNEKLFF,TGTGCCAGCTCCCCACAGGGGCACCTAACTAATGAAAAACTGTTTTTT
NA,TRBJ1-1,TRBV11-3,few,CASSPRLGRVVNTEAFF,TGTGCCAGCAGCCCCCGGTTGGGCAGGGTGGTGAACACTGAAGCTTTCTTT
NA,TRBJ1-2,TRBV11-3,few,CASRKGTAANYGYTF,TGTGCCAGCAGAAAAGGGACGGCTGCTAACTATGGCTACACCTTC
TRBD1,TRBJ2-7,TRBV9,NA,CASSTNRGGLGEQYF,TGTGCCAGCAGTACGAACAGGGGCGGGCTAGGCGAGCAGTACTTC
TRBD1,TRBJ1-4,TRBV6-7,NA,CASRSNRGSEKLFF,TGTGCCAGCAGGTCAAACAGGGGGAGTGAAAAACTGTTTTTT
NA,TRBJ2-3,TRBV6-8,few,CASSYKQGWDTQYF,TGTGCCAGCAGTTACAAGCAGGGATGGGATACGCAGTATTTT
TRBD2,TRBJ2-7,TRBV18,NA,CASSTPTGGGYF,TGTGCCAGCTCAACCCCAACTGGCGGGGGATACTTC
NA,TRBJ2-7,TRBV9,few,CASSEAGAGEQYF,TGTGCCAGCAGTGAGGCAGGGGCGGGGGAGCAGTACTTC
NA,TRBJ2-6,TRBV19,once,CASRGRGGSWANVLTF,TGTGCCAGTAGAGGCAGGGGGGGTTCTTGGGCCAACGTCCTGACTTTC
NA,TRBJ2-7,TRBV12-5,NA,CASGFLSEQYF,TGTGCTAGTGGTTTTTTATCCGAGCAGTACTTC
NA,TRBJ2-1,TRBV28,NA,CAGSSGTRIDNEQFF,TGTGCCGGTTCTTCCGGGACTCGCATCGACAATGAGCAGTTCTTC
NA,TRBJ1-1,TRBV28,few,CASSRGRARTEAFF,TGTGCCAGCAGTCGCGGACGGGCGAGGACTGAAGCTTTCTTT
NA,TRBJ2-2,TRBV10-2,NA,CASSRTTNTGELFF,TGCGCCAGCAGTAGAACAACGAACACCGGGGAGCTGTTTTTT
NA,TRBJ2-2,TRBV4-1,medium-sized,CASSQGLNTGELFF,TGCGCCAGCAGCCAAGGCCTTAACACCGGGGAGCTGTTTTTT
TRBD1,TRBJ1-6,TRBV9,few,CASSPLGQGNSPLHF,TGTGCCAGCAGCCCCTTGGGACAGGGGAATTCACCCCTCCACTTT
TRBD1,TRBJ1-1,TRBV11-3,NA,CASSSLWDRDSEAFF,TGTGCCAGCAGCTCTCTGTGGGACAGGGACTCTGAAGCTTTCTTT
TRBD1,TRBJ2-7,TRBV7-6,NA,CASSFSSGGQGGHEQYF,TGTGCCAGCAGCTTCTCCTCCGGGGGACAGGGGGGCCACGAGCAGTACTTC
TRBD1,TRBJ1-5,TRBV6-8,NA,CASRHRQGYQPQHF,TGTGCCAGCAGACACAGACAGGGCTATCAGCCCCAGCATTTT
NA,TRBJ2-2,TRBV10-2,NA,CASSQNTGELFF,TGCGCCAGCAGCCAGAACACCGGGGAGCTGTTTTTT
NA,TRBJ2-3,TRBV6-8,NA,CAIRGDRLTSTDTQYF,TGTGCCATCAGGGGAGACAGGTTAACTAGCACAGATACGCAGTATTTT
TRBD2,TRBJ2-7,TRBV6-8,NA,CASSTSGTSIYEQYF,TGTGCCAGCAGTACCTCCGGGACTAGCATCTACGAGCAGTACTTC
NA,TRBJ2-7,TRBV28,NA,CASLPRRGPYEQYF,TGTGCCAGCCTCCCGCGCCGGGGCCCCTACGAGCAGTACTTC
NA,TRBJ2-2,TRBV10-3,NA,CAISESETGELFF,TGTGCCATCAGTGAGTCAGAAACCGGGGAGCTGTTTTTT
NA,TRBJ2-7,TRBV6-8,few,CASSSQQGLEQYF,TGTGCCAGCAGTTCCCAACAGGGTCTCGAGCAGTACTTC
NA,TRBJ1-1,TRBV6-8,NA,CASRLQGTEAFF,TGTGCCAGCAGGCTTCAGGGCACTGAAGCTTTCTTT
NA,TRBJ1-1,TRBV6-8,NA,CASSYRSTEAFF,TGTGCCAGCTCTTACAGGAGCACTGAAGCTTTCTTT
NA,TRBJ2-5,TRBV9,NA,CASVPTQETQYF,TGTGCCAGCGTTCCTACCCAAGAGACCCAGTACTTC
TRBD1,TRBJ2-1,TRBV11-3,NA,CASSGQGGDYEQFF,TGTGCCAGCAGCGGACAGGGGGGAGATTATGAGCAGTTCTTC
NA,TRBJ1-1,TRBV6-8,few,CASSYDVAGNTEAFF,TGTGCCAGCAGTTACGATGTGGCGGGGAACACTGAAGCTTTCTTT
TRBD2,TRBJ2-5,TRBV11-3,medium-sized,CASSPRLAVKRYQYF,TGTGCCAGCAGCCCTCGACTAGCGGTAAAGAGATACCAGTACTTC
NA,TRBJ1-1,TRBV12-5,NA,CASKVATEAFF,TGTGCCAGCAAGGTGGCCACTGAAGCTTTCTTT
TRBD1,TRBJ1-6,TRBV11-3,NA,CASSLGQGYSPLHF,TGTGCCAGCAGCTTAGGACAGGGATATTCACCCCTCCACTTT
NA,TRBJ2-5,TRBV11-3,NA,CASSLYQGGTETQYF,TGTGCCAGCAGCTTGTATCAGGGGGGAACAGAGACCCAGTACTTC
NA,TRBJ1-2,TRBV14,few,CASSQDWRQANYGYTF,TGTGCCAGCAGCCAAGACTGGCGACAAGCTAACTATGGCTACACCTTC
NA,TRBJ2-1,TRBV11-3,NA,CASSLGQGGFNEQFF,TGTGCCAGCAGCTTAGGGCAGGGGGGCTTCAATGAGCAGTTCTTC
NA,TRBJ2-7,TRBV7-6,NA,CASRPGRYSYEQYF,TGTGCCAGCCGACCGGGACGGTACTCCTACGAGCAGTACTTC
TRBD1,TRBJ1-2,TRBV6-8,few,CAISGTESNYGYTF,TGTGCCATCAGTGGGACAGAATCTAACTATGGCTACACCTTC
NA,TRBJ2-2,TRBV19,NA,CASSGWPNTGELFF,TGTGCCAGTAGTGGTTGGCCAAACACCGGGGAGCTGTTTTTT
TRBD2,TRBJ2-1,TRBV2,NA,CASSESFFGSVTSGSYNEQFF,TGTGCCAGCAGTGAGTCATTTTTCGGTTCTGTGACTAGCGGGAGTTACAATGAGCAGTTCTTC
TRBD1,TRBJ1-1,TRBV29-1,NA,CSVDNPGQAVSAFF,TGCAGCGTTGATAATCCGGGACAGGCCGTTTCAGCTTTCTTT
NA,TRBJ2-2,TRBV6-8,NA,CATRGAETTGELFF,TGTGCCACCAGAGGTGCGGAGACCACCGGGGAGCTGTTTTTT
NA,TRBJ1-5,TRBV10-2,NA,CASKTENQPQHF,TGCGCCAGTAAGACTGAGAATCAGCCCCAGCATTTT
TRBD2,TRBJ2-2,TRBV6-7,NA,CASRRVAGAGELFF,TGTGCCAGCAGGAGGGTAGCGGGCGCCGGGGAGCTGTTTTTT
NA,TRBJ1-6,TRBV7-5,NA,CASSLVAQGVSPLHF,TGTGCCAGCAGCTTAGTGGCACAAGGGGTTTCACCCCTCCACTTT
NA,TRBJ2-5,TRBV14,NA,CASSRGVSGTQYF,TGTGCCAGCAGCCGAGGGGTGAGCGGGACCCAGTACTTC
TRBD1,TRBJ1-3,TRBV9,few,CASSHRQGSGNTIYF,TGTGCCAGCAGTCATAGACAGGGCTCTGGAAACACCATATATTTT